This T cell receptor beta chain was obtained from a study of CD8 T cells in Susac syndrome. The multiple sclerosis controls consisted of treatment-naive patients with relapsing-remitting disease, either stable or active. The germline gives CDR1 MGHDK, CDR2 SYGVNS. The CDR3 is 14 amino acids. V lost 7 bases, J lost 5 bases, and 5 bases stayed unmatched. With random hexamers, about 0.5 to 1 ug RNA was reverse transcribed. One entry per CDR3 protein results from TCRdb running MiXCR on the immunoSEQ multiplex PCR reads. The data show 200,000 to 300,000 distinct CDR3 sequences, about 94% seen once. Specimen: CD4+ T cells from PBMCs. The receptor was isolated from a human donor with multiple sclerosis. The V call is TRBV25-1, the J call TRBJ2-2, with TRBD1 matching over 9 bases. This CDR3 is CASTLQGATGELFF. The CDR3 DNA reads TGTGCCAGCACTTTACAGGGGGCTACCGGGGAGCTGTTTTTT.